The clone carrying this T cell receptor beta chain was counted many times. The antigen remains undetermined. MiXCR was run by TCRdb on the PCR reads, yielding one entry per CDR3 protein. The sample carries about 510,000 distinct CDR3 sequences, about 26% recorded once. RNA fractions of 10%, 30% or 50% and roughly 19,000 to 1,000,000 sorted cells were the source of naive CD8 libraries. This sample was taken from a study of molecular identifiers for immune sequencing clone quantification. Germline CDR1 SGHAT, CDR2 FQNNGV. V lost 5 bases and J 1 base, leaving 14 bases between the germline ends. The CDR3 contains 15 residues. Study conclusions and caveats: In naive cells, clones above 20 RNA copies held under 1% of molecules, whereas in effector cells they held over 98%. Researchers reportedly could pick up spiked Jurkat TCR RNA from one cell mixed into more than 800,000 naive cells.

The TCR comes from a human donor in good health. Some libraries in this study had Jurkat cell RNA spiked in. The chain carries TRBV11-2 and TRBJ2-5; the D gene is possibly TRBD2 (6 bases). Source material: naive CD8+ T cells from blood, with Jurkat cell RNA spiked in. Described subset: FACS-sorted CD8+CD4-CCR7+CD45RA+ naive T cells. CDR3 in amino acids: CASSPQTRRQETQYF. DNA for the CDR3: TGTGCCAGCAGCCCGCAGACTAGGCGCCAAGAGACCCAGTACTTC.